In this sample, the clone carrying this T cell receptor (beta chain) turned up a few times. Its antigen is as yet unknown. This sample is part of a study of T cells after yellow fever vaccination. General study findings and limits: Weaker, the secondary response had a peak occurring faster, on day 5 versus 15. Clones that expanded after primary vaccination mostly reappeared after the booster (around 96% CD4, roughly 90% CD8).

TCRdb reprocessed the 5' RACE reads with MiXCR, giving one entry per CDR3 protein. The sample yields approximately 610,000 distinct CDR3 sequences, around 17% seen once. There are 13 residues in the CDR3. Germline V lookup: CDR1 SGHTA, CDR2 FQGNSA. Between the trimmed V and J ends, which lost 5 bases and 7 bases, there was a span of 9 bases. This chain uses TRBV7-2 with TRBJ1-6, with D unresolved. The origin of this receptor is a man between 18 and 35 years old who received the YFV17D yellow fever vaccine. The sequences come from PBMCs, collected more than 4 days after the first yellow fever vaccination. The CDR3 here is CASSTFGNSPLHF. CDR3 bases: TGTGCCAGCAGCACCTTTGGCAATTCACCCCTCCACTTT.